Following are 27 T cell receptor beta chains from one sample sequenced in a study of T cells after yellow fever vaccination. MiXCR was run by TCRdb on the 5' RACE reads, yielding one entry per CDR3 protein. The table has around 590,000 distinct CDR3 sequences, 12% seen once. This sample comprised PBMCs, obtained on the day of the yellow fever booster vaccination. These receptors all stem from a man aged 30 to 45 who received the YFV17D yellow fever vaccine.

This clonotype was counted only a few times. The chain employs TRBV28 and TRBJ1-2, with a weak D call TRBD1 (5 bases). This CDR3 comprises 13 residues. Germline assignment: CDR1 MDHEN and CDR2 SYDVKM. The ends were cut back, 5 bases at V and 2 bases at J, with 9 bases in the middle. The CDR3 sequence: CASSARVNYGYTF. In DNA form, the CDR3 reads TGTGCCAGCAGTGCCAGGGTAAACTATGGCTACACCTTC.

This clonotype occurred many times. This chain links TRBV18 with TRBJ1-2; 8 bases match TRBD1. V lost 2 bases to trimming and J lost 6 bases; unmatched junction nucleotides: 2. Germline V lookup: CDR1 KGHSH, CDR2 LQKENI. This CDR3 has 13 amino acids. CDR3 DNA sequence: TGTGCCAGCTCACCAGAGACAGGGGATGGCTACACCTTC. This gives the protein CASSPETGDGYTF.

This clonotype turned up a few times. The rearrangement links TRBV18 to TRBJ1-6; D perhaps matches TRBD1 (6 bases). The CDR3 is 17 amino acids. From germline, CDR1 is KGHSH and CDR2 LQKENI. The germline V and J ends were trimmed by 3 bases and 0 bases, with 12 bases remaining between them. DNA for the CDR3: TGTGCCAGCTCACCGTATACAGGGAGCTCCTATAATTCACCCCTCCACTTT. Its protein is CASSPYTGSSYNSPLHF.

This rearrangement joins TRBV7-9 to TRBJ2-4; D ambiguous. V lost 0 bases to trimming and J lost 9 bases, with 12 bases between them. CDR3 length: 14 residues. Germline CDR1 is SEHNR and CDR2 is FQNEAQ (reference sequence). For the CDR3, the DNA is TGTGCCAGCAGCTTAGCGCAGGACCGCGTCATTCAGTACTTC. It translates to CASSLAQDRVIQYF.

In nucleotides, the CDR3 is TGCGCCAGCAGCCACTTCAACAATGAGCAGTTCTTC. It specifies CASSHFNNEQFF. The genes are TRBV4-3 and TRBJ2-1; D remains unclear. Between the trimmed V and J ends, which lost 3 bases and 5 bases, there was a span of 5 bases. CDR3 size: 12 residues. Per the germline V gene, CDR1 is LGHNA and CDR2 is YSLEER.

The chain recombines TRBV18 with TRBJ2-2; D uncertain. The CDR3 is 13 amino acids. Trimming left V 2 bases short and J 7 bases short, with 8 bases between. CDR1 and CDR2 (germline): KGHSH, LQKENI. In DNA, the CDR3 is TGTGCCAGCTCACCAAAAGCGAACGGGGAGCTGTTTTTT. Amino acid sequence: CASSPKANGELFF.

The sample holds a few counts of this clonotype. One end of the junction is discordant with germline, which a read error may explain. The V gene is TRBV13, the J gene TRBJ1-1; D ambiguous. The V gene's germline CDR1 is PRHDT and CDR2 FYEKMQ (reference sequence). The CDR3 runs 13 residues. The CDR3 DNA follows: TGTGCCAGCGGCAACACCGGGAGCTTTTTTGTTCCCTTT. This gives the protein CASGNTGSFFVPF.

This clonotype was recorded a few times. This chain joins TRBV5-6 and TRBJ2-7, with 8 positions matching TRBD2. Germline CDR1 is SGHDT and CDR2 is YYEEEE. This CDR3 comprises 18 residues. V dropped 2 bases and J dropped 2; count of bases not matched to a gene: 15. The chain's CDR3 is CASSFFILAGGGPYEQYF. The CDR3 nucleotides are TGTGCCAGCAGCTTCTTTATCCTAGCGGGTGGTGGGCCCTACGAGCAGTACTTC.

The table lists this clonotype with a few counts. V and J are TRBV11-1 and TRBJ1-4; D uncertain. V lost 7 bases, J lost 3 bases, and 24 bases lay in between. The CDR3 runs 18 residues. Germline V gene data show CDR1 as SGHAT and CDR2 as FQDESV (reference sequence). Here the CDR3 DNA reads TGTGCCAGCACCGCGAGGCGGTCCGGTCGGTTAGCTAATGAAAAACTGTTTTTT. This translates into CASTARRSGRLANEKLFF.

The CDR3 loop is CASRTLVSGANVLTF. CDR3 in DNA: TGTGCCAGCCGGACACTAGTATCTGGGGCCAACGTCCTGACTTTC. This sequence joins TRBV2 and TRBJ2-6; either TRBD1 or TRBD2 may fit D (5 bases each). The length of the CDR3 is 15 residues. The germline CDR1 and CDR2 sequences are SNHLY and FYNNEI. V was shortened by 8 bases and J by 1 base, with 12 bases between the two germline ends.

This clonotype has a handful of counts. This chain uses TRBV27 with TRBJ2-7; TRBD2 matches 12 bases. The CDR3 has 15 residues. In germline, CDR1 is MNHEY, CDR2 SMNVEV (reference sequence). V shed 6 bases, J shed 6 bases, and the junction held 9 bases outside the gene matches. Here the CDR3 DNA reads TGTGCCAGCAGCCCGACTAGCGGGAGCCTTAGCGAGCAGTACTTC. As protein: CASSPTSGSLSEQYF.

The chain uses TRBV19 and TRBJ1-1; no firm D call. This CDR3 comprises 13 residues. Germline V gene lookup returns CDR1 LNHDA and CDR2 SQIVND (reference sequence). V lost 5 bases to trimming and J lost 4 bases, with 11 bases between them. DNA for the CDR3: TGTGCCAGTAGTGGGTATGCGGGCACTGAAGCTTTCTTT. This sequence encodes CASSGYAGTEAFF.

This clonotype was observed many times. The chain is built from TRBV24-1 and TRBJ2-1; D tentatively reads TRBD1 or TRBD2 (5 bases each). V lost 4 bases and J lost 4, with 16 bases in between. The germline CDR1 and CDR2 sequences are KGHDR and SFDVKD. The CDR3 is made up of 16 amino acids. Here the CDR3 reads CATSDPGGAPYNEQFF. CDR3 DNA: TGTGCCACCAGTGACCCTGGGGGAGCCCCATACAATGAGCAGTTCTTC.

The chain is built from TRBV27 and TRBJ2-7; 8 bases fit TRBD2. In germline, CDR1 is MNHEY, CDR2 SMNVEV (reference sequence). Losses at the gene ends were 8 bases for V and 7 bases for J; bases not matched to a gene: 13. The CDR3 consists of 14 residues. CDR3 protein: CASGSGRDFVEQYF. CDR3 sequence (DNA): TGTGCCAGCGGAAGCGGGAGAGATTTCGTAGAGCAGTACTTC.

This clonotype was detected a few times. This chain connects TRBV20-1 to TRBJ2-1; 12 bases agree with TRBD2. The CDR3 runs 15 residues. The V gene's germline CDR1 is DFQATT and CDR2 SNEGSKA (reference sequence). The junction had 11 bases not matched to a gene; V was cut back by 6 bases and J by 8 bases. In DNA form, the CDR3 reads TGCAGTGCCCGGGGATGGCTAGCGGGAGGGGATGAGCAGTTCTTC. Amino acids: CSARGWLAGGDEQFF.

The V and J genes are TRBV7-8 and TRBJ2-1, with 8 bases identical to TRBD2. The CDR3 is 15 amino acids. The junction had 9 bases not matched to a gene; V was cut back by 6 bases and J by 5 bases. CDR1 SGHVS and CDR2 FQNEAQ come from the germline V gene. DNA for the CDR3: TGTGCCAGCAGGCGGGGGGCCCTAGCGGACAATGAGCAGTTCTTC. Translated, it gives CASRRGALADNEQFF.

This clonotype has more than one count but fewer than ten. The chain is built from TRBV5-5 and TRBJ1-5, with 8 positions matching TRBD1. The CDR3 is 15 amino acids. Germline V CDR1 and CDR2: SGHKS, YYEKEE (reference sequence). The trim removed 5 bases at V and 1 base at J, leaving 5 bases unmatched. CDR3 in amino acids: CASSTHRGSNQPQHF. CDR3 nucleotide sequence: TGTGCCAGCAGTACCCACAGGGGGAGCAATCAGCCCCAGCATTTT.

This clonotype has more than one count but fewer than ten. The chain combines TRBV6-9 with TRBJ2-5; D uncertain. This CDR3 region has 13 residues. CDR1 is MNHGY, CDR2 SVAAGI, per germline. Trimming stripped 9 bases from V and 1 base from J, with 12 bases between. The CDR3 loop is CARESVGQETQYF. CDR3 nucleotides: TGTGCCAGGGAGTCAGTGGGCCAAGAGACCCAGTACTTC.

This clonotype appeared a few times. V and J are TRBV12-3 or TRBV12-4 and TRBJ2-2, with 13 positions matching TRBD2. This CDR3 comprises 15 residues. The J segment lost 6 bases and the V segment lost 6 bases, leaving 4 bases of the junction unmatched. The DNA for the CDR3 is TGTGCCAGCAGCTCACTAGCGGGAGGGGCCGGGGAGCTGTTTTTT. Its protein product is CASSSLAGGAGELFF.

V gene TRBV10-1 combines with J gene TRBJ2-5; D unclear. Germline-derived CDR1 and CDR2 are WNHNN and SYGVQD (reference sequence). This CDR3 is 11 amino acids long. Between the trimmed V and J ends, which lost 7 bases and 3 bases, there was a span of 6 bases. The DNA of the CDR3 is TGCGCCAGCACGAGTGAAGAGACCCAGTACTTC. Translation: CASTSEETQYF.

Details on this clonotype: A junction end diverges from the germline sequence, so it may reflect a read error. This sequence joins TRBV20-1 and TRBJ2-1, with 12 bases lining up with TRBD2. The CDR3 has 16 amino acids. Germline V gives CDR1 DFQATT, CDR2 SNEGSKA (reference sequence). CDR3 protein: CCARDAAGTSGNEQFF. The CDR3 DNA follows: TGCTGTGCTAGAGATGCGGCCGGGACTAGCGGGAATGAGCAGTTCTTC.

This chain uses TRBV11-1 with TRBJ2-5, with D perhaps TRBD1 (7 bases). V lost 3 bases and J lost 7, with 27 bases in between. This CDR3 has 18 residues. CDR1 is SGHAT, CDR2 FQDESV, per germline (reference sequence). DNA of the CDR3: TGTGCCAGCAGCTTCTACAGGGGCGCGGGGCAAGCTGGGGGGACCCAGTACTTC. This translates into CASSFYRGAGQAGGTQYF.

The chain has TRBV13 and TRBJ2-1, with D possibly TRBD2 on 6 matching bases. CDR1 and CDR2 (germline): PRHDT, FYEKMQ (reference sequence). This CDR3 comprises 16 residues. Deletions cut 5 bases from V and 8 bases from J, with 22 bases between. The DNA for the CDR3 is TGTGCCAGCAGCACCTTAGGGACTCCCCTAGGGGATGAGCAGTTCTTC. Protein: CASSTLGTPLGDEQFF.

The chain has TRBV19 and TRBJ1-5; 7 bases are shared with TRBD1. V gave up 7 bases and J gave up 3 bases; unmatched junction bases: 6. This CDR3 is 14 amino acids long. The V gene's germline CDR1 is LNHDA and CDR2 SQIVND (reference sequence). Here the CDR3 reads CASTSGTVNQPQHF. The CDR3 coding sequence is TGTGCCAGTACCTCCGGGACAGTCAATCAGCCCCAGCATTTT.

J is TRBJ2-3 and V is TRBV12-3 or TRBV12-4, with a tentative D call TRBD2 (6 bases). V was clipped by 3 bases and J by 8 bases, with 15 bases between them. The CDR3 consists of 14 residues. CDR3 DNA: TGTGCCAGCAGTTTGGCCGGGAGTGGGGTTACGCAGTATTTT. This translates into CASSLAGSGVTQYF.

V is TRBV15 and J is TRBJ2-1; D gene unclear. CDR1 and CDR2 (germline): LNHNV, YYDKDF (reference sequence). With 1 base removed from V and 0 bases from J, the gap between germline ends came to 13 bases. The CDR3 loop spans 17 amino acids. CDR3 DNA: TGTGCCACCAGCAGAGTTGGGCGGAAGAGCTCCTACAATGAGCAGTTCTTC. It specifies CATSRVGRKSSYNEQFF.

The chain has TRBV16 and TRBJ1-1; D unresolved. The V and J ends lost 6 bases and 13 bases respectively, with 24 bases between them. The CDR3 extends over 14 amino acids. The V gene's germline CDR1 is KGHSY and CDR2 FQNENV. CDR3: CASSPGALPAEGFF. In nucleotides, the CDR3 is TGTGCCAGCAGTCCGGGCGCGCTTCCTGCCGAGGGTTTCTTT.